This T cell receptor beta chain emerged from a study of patients and donors after allogeneic stem cell transplantation. TCRdb re-derived calls from the RT-PCR reads in MiXCR, one entry per CDR3 protein. The repertoire has about a million distinct CDR3 sequences, under 20% of them found once; the top ten carry approximately 5.9%. This clonotype has just one count. Specimen: blood, either unsorted or a sorted T cell fraction (not recorded which). The clonotype originates from a human donor who was either an allogeneic HSCT recipient or a stem cell or donor lymphocyte infusion donor (not recorded which). It is not recorded whose cells these are; they may come from a transplant donor.

The CDR3 region is CASATEEFHEQYF. The CDR3 nucleotides are TGTGCCAGCGCTACGGAGGAATTCCACGAGCAGTACTTC. The chain couples TRBV7-9 to TRBJ2-7; D is perhaps TRBD2 (5 bases). CDR3 length: 13 residues. Germline CDR1 SEHNR, CDR2 FQNEAQ (reference sequence). With 8 bases removed from V and 5 bases from J, the gap between germline ends came to 16 bases.